This record looks at one T cell receptor (beta chain) sequence and its context. This record belongs to a study of blood T cell repertoires in COVID-19. Study at large: Collection of acute and convalescent COVID-19 samples took place in the United States, Italy and Spain. Sources were T cells, B-cell-depleted T cells, or PBMCs; the material itself was cDNA or gDNA.

Original processing methods: Estimation of nucleated cell counts was performed using reference gene primer amplification. The repertoire was sequenced with immunoSEQ multiplex PCR; TCRdb's copy has only in-frame clones and lacks some. V and J calls plus clone size are reproduced from that table; the DNA served to infer D and trimming. The sample holds around 250,000 clones; about 83% are singletons and the top ten take about 1.5%. Germline assignment: CDR1 SEHNR and CDR2 FQNEAQ (reference sequence). Trimming took 4 bases from V and 1 from J, leaving 16 bases between them. The CDR3 is made up of 17 amino acids.

The V gene is TRBV7-9, the J gene TRBJ2-2, with D tentatively TRBD2 (5 bases). Sequencing was done on a sample of peripheral blood. The receptor's source is a woman in her thirties or forties who had recovered from COVID-19. CDR3 nucleotide sequence: TGTGCCAGCAGCTCCCCGAGGGCAGCTCAGAACACCGGGGAGCTGTTTTTT. Amino acid sequence: CASSSPRAAQNTGELFF.